This TCR beta chain was retrieved from a study of blood T cell repertoires in COVID-19. Study-level information: There were acute and convalescent COVID-19 samples, and they came from the United States, Italy and Spain.

After removal of 6 bases from V and 6 bases from J, the junction contained 16 bases not matched to a gene. This CDR3 has 15 amino acids. CDR1 SQVTM and CDR2 ANQGSEA come from the germline V gene. In the authors' workflow: Reference gene primer amplification in the assay estimated nucleated cell counts. Using immunoSEQ multiplex PCR, the repertoire was profiled, and TCRdb retains in-frame clones only, with some absent. D and trimming come from the DNA, and the V and J calls and clone size come from that table. The sample has hundreds of thousands of clones; approximately 85% are singletons. The specimen sequenced was PBMCs or T cells enriched from blood (not recorded which). The TCR originated in a woman aged 45-65 years with acute COVID-19. The chain couples TRBV29-1 to TRBJ2-7; the match to TRBD1 covers 8 bases. CDR3 DNA sequence: TGCAGCGTCGCTGCAGGGGGCGAAGGCCTGAGCGAGCAGTACTTC. It translates to CSVAAGGEGLSEQYF.